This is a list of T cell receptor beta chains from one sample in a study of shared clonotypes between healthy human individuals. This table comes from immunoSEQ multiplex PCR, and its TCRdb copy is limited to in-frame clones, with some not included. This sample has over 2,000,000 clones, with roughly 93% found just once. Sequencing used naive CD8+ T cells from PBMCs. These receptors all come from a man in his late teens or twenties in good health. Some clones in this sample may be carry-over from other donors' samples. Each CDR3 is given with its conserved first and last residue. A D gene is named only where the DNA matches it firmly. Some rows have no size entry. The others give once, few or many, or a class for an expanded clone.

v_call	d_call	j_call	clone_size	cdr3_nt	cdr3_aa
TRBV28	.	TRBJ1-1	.	TGTGCCAGCAGTTTCGGGGGGGGAATACTGGAAAGCACTGAAGCTTTCTTT	CASSFGGGILESTEAFF
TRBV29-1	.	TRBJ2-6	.	TGCAGCGTTCTGGGTGACTTTTGGGCCAACGTCCTGACTTTC	CSVLGDFWANVLTF
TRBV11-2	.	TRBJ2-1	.	TGTGCCAGCAGCCTCAGGGGGGGCCTAGCGGAATACAATGAGCAGTTCTTC	CASSLRGGLAEYNEQFF
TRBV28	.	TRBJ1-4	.	TGTGCCAGCAGTCCCCCCCAATTCACTAATGAAAAACTGTTTTTT	CASSPPQFTNEKLFF
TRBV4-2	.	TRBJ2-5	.	TGTGCCAGCAGCCAAGATTGGGGTACTATACGGAGCCTTCAAGAGACCCAGTACTTC	CASSQDWGTIRSLQETQYF
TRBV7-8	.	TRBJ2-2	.	TGTGCCAGCAGCTTCATGTCAGGGGAAGGGACCGGGGAGCTGTTTTTT	CASSFMSGEGTGELFF
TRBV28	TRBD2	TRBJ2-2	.	TGTGCCAGCACCCCCGGACTAGCCGTGACCGGGGAGCTGTTTTTT	CASTPGLAVTGELFF
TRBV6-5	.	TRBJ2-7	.	TGTGCCAGCAGTTACTCGGTGGGACTCCGGACCTACGAGCAGTACTTC	CASSYSVGLRTYEQYF
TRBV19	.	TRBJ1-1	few	TGTGCCAGTAGTCCCAGGGAGGGGACAAGGTGGACTGAAGCTTTCTTT	CASSPREGTRWTEAFF
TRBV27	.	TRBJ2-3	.	TGTGCCAGCAGCGACCTGGATACGCAGTATTTT	CASSDLDTQYF
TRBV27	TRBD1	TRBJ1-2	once	TGTGCCAGCATGGACAGGGGGCGCCCCTCCCATGGCTACACCTTC	CASMDRGRPSHGYTF
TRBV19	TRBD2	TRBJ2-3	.	TGTGCCAGTAGTATCGCGGGACTAGCTTCTCTCGATACGCAGTATTTT	CASSIAGLASLDTQYF
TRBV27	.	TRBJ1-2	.	TGTGCCAGCAGTGCGACAGAATTGAACTATGGCTACACCTTC	CASSATELNYGYTF
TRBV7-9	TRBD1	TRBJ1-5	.	TGTGCCAGCAGCCTACAGGGGGCTCAGCCCCAGCATTTT	CASSLQGAQPQHF
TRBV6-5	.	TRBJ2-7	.	TGTGCCAGCAGCCGAGCCGAAACACCTACCTACGAACAGTACTTC	CASSRAETPTYEQYF
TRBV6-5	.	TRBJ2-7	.	TGTGCCAGCACCTCGGGGGCTTACGAGCAGTACTTC	CASTSGAYEQYF
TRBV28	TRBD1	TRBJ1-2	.	TGTGCCAGCAGTTCCCTACTACAGGGGGCTAGGGTTGGCTACACCTTC	CASSSLLQGARVGYTF
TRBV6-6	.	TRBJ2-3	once	TGTGCCAGCAGTTACGGGGCTAGCACAGATACGCAGTATTTT	CASSYGASTDTQYF
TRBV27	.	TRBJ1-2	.	TGTGCCAGCAGTTACCGGACAGACGCTCGGGATGGCTACACCTTC	CASSYRTDARDGYTF
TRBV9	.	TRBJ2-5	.	TGTGCCAGCAGCGTAGTCGGCCTAGCAAGTGAGACCCAGTACTTC	CASSVVGLASETQYF
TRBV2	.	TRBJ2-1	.	TGTGCCAGCAGCGCCGGGCGGGTAACCTACAATGAGCAGTTCTTC	CASSAGRVTYNEQFF
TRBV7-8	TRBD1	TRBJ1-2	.	TGTGCCAGCAGCCTAAGGACAGGCTATGGCTACACCTTC	CASSLRTGYGYTF
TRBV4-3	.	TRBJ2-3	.	TGCGCCAGCAGCCAAGAAACCCCCGGGGGCAGGACAGATACGCAGTATTTT	CASSQETPGGRTDTQYF
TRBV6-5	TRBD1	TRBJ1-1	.	TGTGCCAGCAAACCCAGACAGGGGAACACTGAAGCTTTCTTT	CASKPRQGNTEAFF
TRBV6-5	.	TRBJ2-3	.	TGTGCCAGCAGTGTGCTGCTCACAGATACGCAGTATTTT	CASSVLLTDTQYF
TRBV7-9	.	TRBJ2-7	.	TGTGCCAGCAGCTTAGCGTCGGGAGACCCCCACGAGCAGTACTTC	CASSLASGDPHEQYF
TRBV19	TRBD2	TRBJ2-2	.	TGTGCCAGTAGACCCGGGGGGGGCACCGGGGAGCTGTTTTTT	CASRPGGGTGELFF
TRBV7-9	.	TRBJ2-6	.	TGTGCCAGCAGCGACATTAAATACCATGAAAGTCGGGCCAACGTCCTGACTTTC	CASSDIKYHESRANVLTF
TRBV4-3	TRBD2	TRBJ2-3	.	TGCGCCAGCAGCCAAGATGGGAGCGGGAGTAACGCAGATACGCAGTATTTT	CASSQDGSGSNADTQYF
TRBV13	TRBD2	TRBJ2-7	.	TGTGCCAGCAGCCACGGACTAGTCTACGAGCAGTACTTC	CASSHGLVYEQYF
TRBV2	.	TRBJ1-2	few	TGTGCCAGCAGTGAAGTAGCGGGGGCCGACTATGGCTACACCTTC	CASSEVAGADYGYTF
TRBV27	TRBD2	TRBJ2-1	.	TGTGCCAGCAGTTTGCCGGCTAGCGGGCCGTTCAGTGAGCAGTTCTTC	CASSLPASGPFSEQFF
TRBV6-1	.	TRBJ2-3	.	TGTGCCAGCAGTGAGGGCAGGGGCCTCACAGATACGCAGTATTTT	CASSEGRGLTDTQYF
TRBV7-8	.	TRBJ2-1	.	TGTGCCAGCAGCTTAGAACAGGTGGGGCAGTTCTTC	CASSLEQVGQFF
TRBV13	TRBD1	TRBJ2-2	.	TGTGCCAGCAGCGTATTGACAGGGGCGAACACCGGGGAGCTGTTTTTT	CASSVLTGANTGELFF
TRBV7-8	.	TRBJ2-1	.	TGTGCCAGCAGCTACCGGGACTCGTACAATGAGCAGTTCTTC	CASSYRDSYNEQFF
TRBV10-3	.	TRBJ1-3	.	TGTGCCACCACTGAATCTTTGGGGTCTGGAAACACCATATATTTT	CATTESLGSGNTIYF
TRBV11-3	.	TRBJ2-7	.	TGTGCCAGCAGCTTAGCCCCGTTCCACGAGCAGTACTTC	CASSLAPFHEQYF
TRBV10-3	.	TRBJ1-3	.	TGTGCCATCATGGGACCGAGCTCTGGAAACACCATATATTTT	CAIMGPSSGNTIYF
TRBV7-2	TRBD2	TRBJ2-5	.	TGTGCCAGCAGCTTCCTGGTAGCGGGTCAAGAGACCCAGTACTTC	CASSFLVAGQETQYF
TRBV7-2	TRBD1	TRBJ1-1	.	TGTGCCAGCAGCTTCTCGGGACAGCTTGAAGCTTTCTTT	CASSFSGQLEAFF
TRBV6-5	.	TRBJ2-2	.	TGTGCCAGCAGTTACTTTGCGGGGACCGGGGAGCTGTTTTTT	CASSYFAGTGELFF
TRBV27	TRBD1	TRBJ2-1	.	TGTGCCAGCAGTCTACCAACCGACAGGGACAATGAGCAGTTCTTC	CASSLPTDRDNEQFF
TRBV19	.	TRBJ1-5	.	TGTGCCGCCGGACAAGGGTTCAATCAGCCCCAGCATTTT	CAAGQGFNQPQHF
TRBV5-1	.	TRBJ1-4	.	TGCGCCAGCAGCCCGGACAGCCTTGAAAAACTGTTTTTT	CASSPDSLEKLFF
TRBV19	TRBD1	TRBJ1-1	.	TGTGCCAGTAGTATGGTCAGGGGGGCATTGAACACTGAAGCTTTCTTT	CASSMVRGALNTEAFF
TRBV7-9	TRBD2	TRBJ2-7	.	TGTGCCAGCAGCTTCCTAGCGGGAGGGCCCTACGAGCAGTACTTC	CASSFLAGGPYEQYF
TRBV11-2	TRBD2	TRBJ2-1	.	TGTGCCAGCAGCCCACGGAGGGCTAGCGGGTACTACAATGAGCAGTTCTTC	CASSPRRASGYYNEQFF
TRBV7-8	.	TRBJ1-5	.	TGTGCCAGCAGTTCACTACTTTCGGGACCGTCGGATCAGCCCCAGCATTTT	CASSSLLSGPSDQPQHF
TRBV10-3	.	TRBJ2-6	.	TGTGCCATCAGTCCACTAGGGGCAGGAGCTGGGGCCAACGTCCTGACTTTC	CAISPLGAGAGANVLTF
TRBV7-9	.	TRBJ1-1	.	TGTGCCAGCAGCCCACCTCCTTTGAACACTGAAGCTTTCTTT	CASSPPPLNTEAFF
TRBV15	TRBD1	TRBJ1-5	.	TGTGCCACCAGCAGAGATCATCGGACAGGTCCTCGGCAGCCCCAGCATTTT	CATSRDHRTGPRQPQHF
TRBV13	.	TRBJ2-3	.	TGTGCCAGCAGCTTAGGAGGGGGTACGCAGTATTTT	CASSLGGGTQYF
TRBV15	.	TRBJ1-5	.	TGTGCCACCAGCGAGGGGTACGGTAGCAATCAGCCCCAGCATTTT	CATSEGYGSNQPQHF
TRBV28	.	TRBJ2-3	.	TGTGCCAGCAGTTCCCACCGTCTTGCTAGCACAGATACGCAGTATTTT	CASSSHRLASTDTQYF
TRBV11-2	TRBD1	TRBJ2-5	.	TGTGCCAGCAGCCTCCCGGACAGGCAAGAGACCCAGTACTTC	CASSLPDRQETQYF
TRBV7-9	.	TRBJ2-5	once	TGTGCCAGCAGCTTAGGCCTCCCCGTTGAGACCCAGTACTTC	CASSLGLPVETQYF